These 2 T cell receptor beta chains share one sample of origin, sequenced in a study of response to subunit inactivated influenza vaccine (dated by TCRdb to the late 2010s). The sample's time point, from its label and the paper: 45 to 50 days after influenza vaccine administration. Library construction relied on RT-PCR. This sample was sequenced with an Illumina HiSeq 2500. TCRdb's own reprocessing of the public reads used fastp at Q25 and MiXCR and kept productive beta chains. Rows matching on CDR3 protein sequence are summarized as one entry with the most common DNA and genes. This sample lists about 480,000 distinct CDR3 sequences; 10% to 11% were detected once. Jointly, the top ten make up about an eighth of the sample. The sample in question was PBMCs from blood, obtained around seven weeks after vaccination. The source of these receptors is a man aged 50 or older who received an inactivated influenza vaccine. Donor details come from another sample of the same person, matched by shared clones.

The CDR3 DNA follows: TGTGCCAGCAGCAACTCGGGGAACTACGAGCAGTACTTC. It codes for CASSNSGNYEQYF. The chain carries TRBV21-1 and TRBJ2-7. TRBV21-1 is a recognized pseudogene. The CDR3 consists of 13 residues.

The chain couples TRBV6-2 or TRBV6-3 to TRBJ2-7; D remains ambiguous. The CDR3 contains 14 residues. Germline assignment: CDR1 MNHEY and CDR2 SVGEGT. The ends were cut back, 6 bases at V and 0 bases at J, with 12 bases in the middle. DNA of the CDR3: TGTGCCAGCAGGAAGATCAGGAGCTCCTACGAGCAGTACTTC. It encodes CASRKIRSSYEQYF.